The present T cell receptor (beta chain) was sequenced within a study of T cells expressing NK-cell markers. Study information: In sorted CD3+CD56+NKG2C+, CD3+CD56+NKG2C- and CD3+CD56-NKG2C+ T cells, TCR beta repertoires were obtained. The study sequenced eight donors, seven HCMV-seropositive and one seronegative.

This CDR3 has 14 residues. From germline, CDR1 is KGHDR and CDR2 SFDVKD. The study's findings and limits: Dominant NKG2C+ clonotypes made up about 1.0-7.0% of CD8+ T cells in about six donors.

5'RACE template switching with UMIs generated TCR beta cDNA. TCRdb reprocessed the 5' RACE reads, keeping one entry per CDR3 protein, no DNA. The sample totals under 600,000 distinct CDR3 sequences. Regarding this clonotype: The antigen is unknown.

Sequenced input: blood T cells: a sorted CD56 or NKG2C T cell subset, CD4+ or CD8+ T cells, or bulk PBMC T cells (not recorded which). The origin of this receptor is a woman in her forties or fifties in good health. V is TRBV24-1 and J is TRBJ2-3; TCRdb proposes TRBD1, but this gene call is untestable without DNA. CDR3 sequence reads: CATSDSGQFDTQYF.